This T cell receptor beta chain appears in the sequencing data of a study of T cells after yellow fever vaccination. Universal primer sites and UMIs were introduced during 5'RACE template-switching synthesis of TCR cDNA. Each CDR3 protein is one row after TCRdb ran MiXCR on the 5' RACE reads. The repertoire includes 150,000 to 200,000 distinct CDR3 sequences, 5.5% to 7.5% of them detected once, and under 3% sits in the top ten. Study-wide points: From the bulk population, abundant clonotypes could contaminate and appear within FACS-sorted repertoires.

The CDR3 covers 15 residues. With V trimmed by 4 bases and J by 1 base, 4 bases remained unmatched. CDR1 MGHDK and CDR2 SYGVNS come from the germline V gene. As concerns this clonotype: What it binds is not known.

Specimen: CD4+ T cells sorted from PBMCs, collected 4 to 6 days after the first yellow fever vaccination. This TCR was recovered from a man aged 18 to 29 who received the YFV17D yellow fever vaccine. The chain recombines TRBV25-1 with TRBJ1-3; TRBD1 agrees at 7 bases. The CDR3 DNA reads as TGTGCCAGCAGTGCCCTGACAGGGTCTGGAAACACCATATATTTT. It codes for CASSALTGSGNTIYF.